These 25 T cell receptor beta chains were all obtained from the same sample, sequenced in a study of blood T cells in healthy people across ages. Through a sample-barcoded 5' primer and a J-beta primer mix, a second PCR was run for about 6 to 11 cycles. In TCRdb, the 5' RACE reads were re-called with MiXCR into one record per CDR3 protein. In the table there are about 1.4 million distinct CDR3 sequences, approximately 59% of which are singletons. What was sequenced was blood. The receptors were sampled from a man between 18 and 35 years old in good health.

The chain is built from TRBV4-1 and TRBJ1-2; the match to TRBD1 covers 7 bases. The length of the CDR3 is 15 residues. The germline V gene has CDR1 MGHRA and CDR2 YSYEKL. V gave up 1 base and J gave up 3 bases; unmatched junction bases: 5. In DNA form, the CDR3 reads TGCGCCAGCAGCCAAGTAACAGGGGACGACTATGGCTACACCTTC. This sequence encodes CASSQVTGDDYGYTF.

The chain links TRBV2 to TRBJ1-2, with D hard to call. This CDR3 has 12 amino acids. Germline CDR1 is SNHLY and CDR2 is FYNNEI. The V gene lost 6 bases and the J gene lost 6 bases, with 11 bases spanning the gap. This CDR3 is CASRMGVDGYTF. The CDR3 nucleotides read TGTGCCAGCAGGATGGGTGTGGATGGCTACACCTTC.

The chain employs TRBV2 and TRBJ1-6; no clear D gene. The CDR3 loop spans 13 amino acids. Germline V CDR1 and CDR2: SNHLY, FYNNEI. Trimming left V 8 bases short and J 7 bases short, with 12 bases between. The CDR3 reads CASSRNLNSPLHF. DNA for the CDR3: TGTGCCAGCTCCAGGAACCTGAATTCACCCCTCCACTTT.

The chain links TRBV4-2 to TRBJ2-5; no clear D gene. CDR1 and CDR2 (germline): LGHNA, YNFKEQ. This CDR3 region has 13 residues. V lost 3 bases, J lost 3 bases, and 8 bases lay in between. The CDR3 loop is CASSHAPEETQYF. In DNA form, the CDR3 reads TGTGCCAGCAGCCATGCACCAGAAGAGACCCAGTACTTC.

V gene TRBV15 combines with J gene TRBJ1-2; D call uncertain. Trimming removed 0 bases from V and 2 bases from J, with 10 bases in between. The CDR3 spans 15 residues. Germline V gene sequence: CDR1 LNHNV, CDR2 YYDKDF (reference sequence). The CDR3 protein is CATSRDLSSNYGYTF. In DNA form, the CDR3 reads TGTGCCACCAGCAGAGATTTGAGTTCGAACTATGGCTACACCTTC.

This CDR3 reads CASSPSGLADTQYF. In DNA form, the CDR3 reads TGCGCCAGCAGCCCGAGCGGACTAGCGGATACGCAGTATTTT. The chain employs TRBV4-3 and TRBJ2-3, with 9 bases aligning to TRBD2. Germline V lookup: CDR1 LGHNA, CDR2 YSLEER. The CDR3 spans 14 residues. The V segment lost 4 bases and the J segment 6 bases; nucleotides outside the gene matches: 5.

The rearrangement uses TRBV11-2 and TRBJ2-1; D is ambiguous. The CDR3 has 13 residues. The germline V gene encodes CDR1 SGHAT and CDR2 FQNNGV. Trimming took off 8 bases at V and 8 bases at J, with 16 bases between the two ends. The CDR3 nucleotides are TGTGCCAGCCGAGTGGACCCGGTCGATGAGCAGTTCTTC. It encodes CASRVDPVDEQFF.

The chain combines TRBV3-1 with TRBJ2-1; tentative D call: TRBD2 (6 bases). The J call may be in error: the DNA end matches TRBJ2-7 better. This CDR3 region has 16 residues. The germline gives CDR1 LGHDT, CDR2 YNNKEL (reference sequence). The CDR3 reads CASSQAGLGGYNEQYF. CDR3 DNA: TGTGCCAGCAGCCAAGCAGGTCTGGGGGGATACAATGAGCAGTACTTC.

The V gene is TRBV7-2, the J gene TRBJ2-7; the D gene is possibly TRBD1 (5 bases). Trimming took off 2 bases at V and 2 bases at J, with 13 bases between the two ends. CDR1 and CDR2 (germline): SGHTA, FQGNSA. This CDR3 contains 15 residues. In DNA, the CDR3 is TGTGCCAGCAGCTTATTTGGGCAGGGAACCTACGAGCAGTACTTC. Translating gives CASSLFGQGTYEQYF. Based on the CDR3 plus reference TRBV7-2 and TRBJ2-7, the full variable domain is GAGVSQSPSNKVTEKGKDVELRCDPISGHTALYWYRQSLGQGLEFLIYFQGNSAPDKSGLPSDRFSAERTGGSVSTLTIQRTQQEDSAVYLCASSLFGQGTYEQYFGPGTRLTVT.

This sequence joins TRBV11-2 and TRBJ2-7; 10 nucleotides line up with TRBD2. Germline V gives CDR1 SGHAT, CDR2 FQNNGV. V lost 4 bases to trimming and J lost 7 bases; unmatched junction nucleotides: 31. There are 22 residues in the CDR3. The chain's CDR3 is CASSSRGVVGTVLAGVIDEQYF. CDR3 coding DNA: TGTGCCAGCAGCTCCCGCGGGGTTGTGGGGACAGTCCTAGCGGGGGTAATAGATGAGCAGTACTTC.

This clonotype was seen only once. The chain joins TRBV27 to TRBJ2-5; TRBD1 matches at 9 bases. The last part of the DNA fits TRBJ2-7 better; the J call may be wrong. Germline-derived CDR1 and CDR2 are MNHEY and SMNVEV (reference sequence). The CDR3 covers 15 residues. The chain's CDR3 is CASNPTGGSSYEQYF. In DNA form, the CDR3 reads TGTGCCAGCAACCCTACAGGGGGCAGTTCCTACGAGCAGTACTTC.

CDR3 amino acids: CASSLGGQGPPDTQYF. CDR3 sequence (DNA): TGCGCCAGCAGCTTGGGAGGACAGGGGCCCCCAGATACGCAGTATTTT. V is TRBV5-1 and J is TRBJ2-3; 9 bases map to TRBD1. CDR3 size: 16 residues. V gave up 0 bases and J gave up 4 bases; unmatched junction bases: 6. Germline V gene lookup returns CDR1 SGHRS and CDR2 YFSETQ.

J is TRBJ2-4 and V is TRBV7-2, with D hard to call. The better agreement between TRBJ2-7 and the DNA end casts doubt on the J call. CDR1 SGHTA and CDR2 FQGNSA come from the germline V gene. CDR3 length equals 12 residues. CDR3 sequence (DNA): TGTGCCAGCAGCTCCTGGGACTACGAGCAGTACTTC. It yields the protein CASSSWDYEQYF.

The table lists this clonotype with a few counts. In DNA, the CDR3 is TGTGCCAGCAGACCGCCGGGACAGACCTACGAGCAGTACTTC. Its translation: CASRPPGQTYEQYF. J is TRBJ2-7 and V is TRBV2, with 7 bases aligning to TRBD1. Germline V gene sequence: CDR1 SNHLY, CDR2 FYNNEI. CDR3 length equals 14 residues. V lost 6 bases to trimming and J lost 2 bases; unmatched junction nucleotides: 7.

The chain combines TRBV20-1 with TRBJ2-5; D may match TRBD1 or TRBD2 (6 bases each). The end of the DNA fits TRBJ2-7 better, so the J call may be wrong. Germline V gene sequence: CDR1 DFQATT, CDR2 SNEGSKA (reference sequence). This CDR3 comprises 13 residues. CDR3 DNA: TGCAGTGCAATCCGCGGGACAACCTACGAGCAGTACTTC. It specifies CSAIRGTTYEQYF.

The CDR3 sequence is CASSSTSGDYTQYF. Written as DNA, the CDR3 is TGTGCCAGCAGCTCGACTAGCGGGGATTATACGCAGTATTTT. The V gene is TRBV7-2, the J gene TRBJ2-3; 11 bases are shared with TRBD2. The CDR3 contains 14 residues. Germline values: CDR1 SGHTA, CDR2 FQGNSA. V lost 4 bases, J lost 7 bases, and 4 bases stayed unmatched.

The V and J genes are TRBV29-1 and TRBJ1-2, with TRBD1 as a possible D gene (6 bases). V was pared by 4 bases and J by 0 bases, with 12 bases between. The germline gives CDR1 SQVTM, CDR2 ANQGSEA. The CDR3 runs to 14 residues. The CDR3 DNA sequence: TGCAGCGTTGGCGGGGGCAGAGCTAACTATGGCTACACCTTC. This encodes CSVGGGRANYGYTF.

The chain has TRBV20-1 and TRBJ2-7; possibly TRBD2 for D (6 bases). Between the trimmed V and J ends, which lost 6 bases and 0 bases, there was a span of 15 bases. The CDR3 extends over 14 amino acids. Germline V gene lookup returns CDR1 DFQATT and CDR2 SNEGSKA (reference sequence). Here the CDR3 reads CSAPGGTSSYEQYF. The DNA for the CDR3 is TGCAGTGCCCCCGGCGGGACGAGCTCCTACGAGCAGTACTTC.

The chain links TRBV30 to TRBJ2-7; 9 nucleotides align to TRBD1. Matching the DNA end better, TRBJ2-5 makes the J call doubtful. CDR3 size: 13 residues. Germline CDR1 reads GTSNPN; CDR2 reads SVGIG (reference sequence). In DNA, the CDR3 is TGTGCCTGGAGGGACAGGGGTAGGGAGACCCAGTACTTC. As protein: CAWRDRGRETQYF.

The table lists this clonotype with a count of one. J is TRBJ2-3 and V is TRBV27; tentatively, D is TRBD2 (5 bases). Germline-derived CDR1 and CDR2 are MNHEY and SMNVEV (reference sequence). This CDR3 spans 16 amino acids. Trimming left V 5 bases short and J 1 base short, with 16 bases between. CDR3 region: CASSPLGSSGTDTQYF. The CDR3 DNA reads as TGTGCCAGCAGTCCCCTGGGGAGCTCGGGCACAGATACGCAGTATTTT.

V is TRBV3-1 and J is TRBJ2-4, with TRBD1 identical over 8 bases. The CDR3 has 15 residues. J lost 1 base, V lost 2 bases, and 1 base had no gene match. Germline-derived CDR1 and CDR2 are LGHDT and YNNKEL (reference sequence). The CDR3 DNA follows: TGTGCCAGCAGCCAAAGACAGGGGGCCAAAAACATTCAGTACTTC. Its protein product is CASSQRQGAKNIQYF.

CDR3 coding DNA: TGTGCCAGCAGTTACTTTCTCGACGGCAGGAAGCGAGGTGGAGATACGCAGTATTTT. This translates into CASSYFLDGRKRGGDTQYF. This chain links TRBV6-5 with TRBJ2-3; no clear D gene. Trimming took 1 base from V and 5 from J, leaving 25 bases between them. Germline values: CDR1 MNHEY, CDR2 SVGAGI. The CDR3 is 19 amino acids.

In DNA form, the CDR3 reads TGTGCCAGTTCGGGACTAGCGGGGACTCCCCCCTACGAGCAGTACTTC. Protein: CASSGLAGTPPYEQYF. The rearrangement links TRBV6-6 to TRBJ2-7; 13 positions agree with TRBD2. This CDR3 is built from 16 residues. Per the germline V gene, CDR1 is MNHNY and CDR2 is SVGAGI (reference sequence). V dropped 9 bases and J dropped 2; count of bases not matched to a gene: 10.

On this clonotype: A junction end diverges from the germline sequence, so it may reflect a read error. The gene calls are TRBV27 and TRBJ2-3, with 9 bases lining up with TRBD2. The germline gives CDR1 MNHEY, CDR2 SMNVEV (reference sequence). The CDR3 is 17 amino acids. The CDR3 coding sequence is TGTGCCAGCAGTTTATTTGTTGGTAGCGGGAGCACCGATACGCAGTATTTT. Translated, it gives CASSLFVGSGSTDTQYF.

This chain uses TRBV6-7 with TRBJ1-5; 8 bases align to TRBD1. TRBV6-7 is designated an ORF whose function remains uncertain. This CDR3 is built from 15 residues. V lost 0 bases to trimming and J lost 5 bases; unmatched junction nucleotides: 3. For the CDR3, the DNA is TGTGCCAGCAGTTACTCGACAGGGGTGGATCAGCCCCAGCATTTT. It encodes CASSYSTGVDQPQHF.